This T cell receptor (beta chain) was captured by sequencing in a study of blood T cell repertoires in COVID-19. In terms of age and location, participants ranged from roughly 18 to 90 years and lived in about two dozen US areas. Assay: immunoSEQ multiplex PCR; the TCRdb copy retains only in-frame clones and omits some. The repertoire includes a few hundred thousand clones, about 88% of them detected once, and 3.5% to 5% sits in the top ten. The V gene's germline CDR1 is SGHVS and CDR2 FQNEAQ. With 5 bases removed from V and 7 bases from J, the gap between germline ends came to 12 bases. The CDR3 consists of 13 residues.

The source of this sequence is a young man with acute COVID-19. Material: PBMCs or T cells enriched from blood (not recorded which). The chain has TRBV7-8 and TRBJ1-5; tentatively, D is TRBD1 (5 bases). The CDR3 loop reads CASSLQGDQPQHF. The DNA of the CDR3 is TGTGCCAGCAGCCTCCAGGGCGACCAGCCCCAGCATTTT.